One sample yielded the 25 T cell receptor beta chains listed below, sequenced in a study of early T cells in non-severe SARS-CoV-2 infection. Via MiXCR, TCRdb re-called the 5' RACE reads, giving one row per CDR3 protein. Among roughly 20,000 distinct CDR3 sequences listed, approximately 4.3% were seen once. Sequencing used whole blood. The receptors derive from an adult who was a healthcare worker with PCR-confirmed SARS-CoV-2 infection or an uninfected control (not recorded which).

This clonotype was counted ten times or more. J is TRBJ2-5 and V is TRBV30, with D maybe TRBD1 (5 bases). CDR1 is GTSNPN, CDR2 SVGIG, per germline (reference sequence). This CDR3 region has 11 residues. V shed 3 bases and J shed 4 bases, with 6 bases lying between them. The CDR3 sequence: CAWSQGETQYF. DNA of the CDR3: TGTGCCTGGAGCCAGGGAGAGACCCAGTACTTC.

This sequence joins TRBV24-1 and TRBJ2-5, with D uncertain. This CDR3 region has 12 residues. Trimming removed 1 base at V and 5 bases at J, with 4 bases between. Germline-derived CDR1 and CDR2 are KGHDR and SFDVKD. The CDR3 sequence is CATSDFSETQYF. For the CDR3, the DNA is TGTGCCACCAGTGATTTTTCGGAGACCCAGTACTTC.

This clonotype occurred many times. The DNA for the CDR3 is TGTGCTAGTGGTCTATTGGTACAGGGGGTCGTCACTGAAGCTTTCTTT. Residues: CASGLLVQGVVTEAFF. V gene TRBV12-5 combines with J gene TRBJ1-1; 8 bases are shared with TRBD1. The CDR3 contains 16 residues. Germline V gene data show CDR1 as LGHNT and CDR2 as FRNRAP. Losses at the gene ends were 5 bases for V and 4 bases for J; bases not matched to a gene: 12.

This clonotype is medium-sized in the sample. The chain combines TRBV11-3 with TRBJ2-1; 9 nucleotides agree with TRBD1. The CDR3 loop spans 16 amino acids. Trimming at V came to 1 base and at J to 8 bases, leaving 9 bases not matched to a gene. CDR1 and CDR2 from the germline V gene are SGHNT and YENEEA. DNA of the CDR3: TGTGCCAGCAGCTTAGGGGACAGGGTTCGTAGCGATGAGCAGTTCTTC. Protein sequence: CASSLGDRVRSDEQFF. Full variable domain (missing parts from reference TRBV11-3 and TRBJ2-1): EAGVVQSPRYKIIEKKQPVAFWCNPISGHNTLYWYLQNLGQGPELLIRYENEEAVDDSQLPKDRFSAERLKGVDSTLKIQPAELGDSAVYLCASSLGDRVRSDEQFFGPGTRLTVL.

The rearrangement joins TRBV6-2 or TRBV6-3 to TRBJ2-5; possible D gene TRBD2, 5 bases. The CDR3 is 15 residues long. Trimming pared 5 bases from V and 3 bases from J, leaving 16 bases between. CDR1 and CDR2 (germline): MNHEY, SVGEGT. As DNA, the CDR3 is TGTGCCAGCAGTAACCGGGCCTTCGGGGAAGAGACCCAGTACTTC. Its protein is CASSNRAFGEETQYF.

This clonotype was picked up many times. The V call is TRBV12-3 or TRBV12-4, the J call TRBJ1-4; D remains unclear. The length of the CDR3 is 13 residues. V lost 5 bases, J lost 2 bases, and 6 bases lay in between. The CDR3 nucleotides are TGTGCCAGCAGTGGTCAGACTAATGAAAAACTGTTTTTT. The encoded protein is CASSGQTNEKLFF.

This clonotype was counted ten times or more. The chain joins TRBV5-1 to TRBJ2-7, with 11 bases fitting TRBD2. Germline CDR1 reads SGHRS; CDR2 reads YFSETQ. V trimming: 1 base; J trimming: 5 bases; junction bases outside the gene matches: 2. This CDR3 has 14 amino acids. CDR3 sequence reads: CASSLPTSGNEQYF. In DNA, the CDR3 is TGCGCCAGCAGCTTGCCGACTAGCGGGAACGAGCAGTACTTC.

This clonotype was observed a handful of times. The CDR3: CATSDRDRENTDTQYF. CDR3 nucleotides: TGTGCCACCAGTGACCGGGACAGGGAGAACACAGATACGCAGTATTTT. The V call is TRBV24-1, the J call TRBJ2-3; 9 bases agree with TRBD1. J was trimmed by 2 bases and V by 4 bases; bases with no gene match: 6. The CDR3 covers 16 residues. Germline lookup yields CDR1 KGHDR and CDR2 SFDVKD.

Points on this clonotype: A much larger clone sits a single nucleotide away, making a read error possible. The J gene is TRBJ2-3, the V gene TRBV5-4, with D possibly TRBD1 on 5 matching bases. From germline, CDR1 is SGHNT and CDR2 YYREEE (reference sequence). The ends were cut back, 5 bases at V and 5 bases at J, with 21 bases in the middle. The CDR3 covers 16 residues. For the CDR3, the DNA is TGTGCCAGCAGGGGTGGGTCCAAGGGGCTGGTAGATACGCAGTATTTT. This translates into CASRGGSKGLVDTQYF.

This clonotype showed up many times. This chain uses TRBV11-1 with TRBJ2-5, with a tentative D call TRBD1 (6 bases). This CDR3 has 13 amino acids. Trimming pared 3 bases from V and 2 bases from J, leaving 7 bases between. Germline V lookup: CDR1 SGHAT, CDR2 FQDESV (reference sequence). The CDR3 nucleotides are TGTGCCAGCAGCTTCGGACAGCAAGAGACCCAGTACTTC. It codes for CASSFGQQETQYF.

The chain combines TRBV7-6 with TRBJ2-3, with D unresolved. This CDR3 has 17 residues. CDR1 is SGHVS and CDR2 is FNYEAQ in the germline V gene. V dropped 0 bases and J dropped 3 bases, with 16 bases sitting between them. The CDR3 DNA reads TGTGCCAGCAGCTTAGCGCTAAACGGTGATGCGACAGATACGCAGTATTTT. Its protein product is CASSLALNGDATDTQYF.

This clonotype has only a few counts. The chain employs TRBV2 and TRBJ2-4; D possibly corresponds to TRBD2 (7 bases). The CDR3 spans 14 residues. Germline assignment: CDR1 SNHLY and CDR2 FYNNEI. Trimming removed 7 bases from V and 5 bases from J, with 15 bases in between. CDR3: CASIGGRGENIQYF. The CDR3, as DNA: TGTGCCAGCATCGGGGGGCGGGGCGAAAACATTCAGTACTTC.

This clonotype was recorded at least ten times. The CDR3 sequence is CSALVSRENEKLFF. Written as DNA, the CDR3 is TGCAGCGCCCTTGTTTCGAGGGAGAATGAAAAACTGTTTTTT. The chain employs TRBV29-1 and TRBJ1-4; D is ambiguous. Germline CDR1 SQVTM, CDR2 ANQGSEA. V lost 7 bases and J 5 bases, leaving 17 bases between the germline ends. The length of the CDR3 is 14 residues.

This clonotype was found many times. As DNA, the CDR3 is TGTGCCAGCAGTTACCGTAGCGGGGGCTACTACAATGAGCAGTTCTTC. It encodes CASSYRSGGYYNEQFF. The chain is built from TRBV12-3 or TRBV12-4 and TRBJ2-1; 9 nucleotides agree with TRBD2. After removal of 4 bases from V and 3 bases from J, the junction contained 7 bases not matched to a gene. This CDR3 comprises 16 residues.

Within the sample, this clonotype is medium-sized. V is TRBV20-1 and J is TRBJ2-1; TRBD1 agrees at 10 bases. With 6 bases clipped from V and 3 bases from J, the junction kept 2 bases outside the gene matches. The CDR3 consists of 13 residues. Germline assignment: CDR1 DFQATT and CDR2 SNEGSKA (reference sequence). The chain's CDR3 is CSAGTGDYNEQFF. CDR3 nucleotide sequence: TGCAGTGCCGGGACAGGGGACTACAATGAGCAGTTCTTC.

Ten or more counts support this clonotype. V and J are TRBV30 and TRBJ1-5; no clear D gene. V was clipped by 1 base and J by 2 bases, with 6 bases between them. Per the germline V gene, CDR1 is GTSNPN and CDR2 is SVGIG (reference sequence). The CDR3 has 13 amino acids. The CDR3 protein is CAWSERGNQPQHF. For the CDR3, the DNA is TGTGCCTGGAGTGAAAGGGGCAATCAGCCCCAGCATTTT.

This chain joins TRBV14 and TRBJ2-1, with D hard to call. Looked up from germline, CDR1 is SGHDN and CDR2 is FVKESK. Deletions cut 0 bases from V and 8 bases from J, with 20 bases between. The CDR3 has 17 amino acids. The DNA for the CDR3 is TGTGCCAGCAGCCAAGAGAGCGCTATCTTGGGCTTGGATGAGCAGTTCTTC. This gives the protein CASSQESAILGLDEQFF.

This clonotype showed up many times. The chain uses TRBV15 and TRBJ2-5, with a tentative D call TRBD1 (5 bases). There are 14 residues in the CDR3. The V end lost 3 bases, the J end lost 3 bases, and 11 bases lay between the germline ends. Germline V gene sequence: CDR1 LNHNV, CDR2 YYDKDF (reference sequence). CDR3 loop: CATSRPDREETQYF. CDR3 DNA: TGTGCCACCAGCAGGCCAGACAGAGAAGAGACCCAGTACTTC.

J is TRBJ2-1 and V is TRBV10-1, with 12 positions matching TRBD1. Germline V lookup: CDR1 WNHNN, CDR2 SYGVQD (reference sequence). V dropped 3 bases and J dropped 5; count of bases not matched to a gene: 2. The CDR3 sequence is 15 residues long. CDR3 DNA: TGCGCCAGCAGTGATGGGACAGGGGGCAACAATGAGCAGTTCTTC. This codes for CASSDGTGGNNEQFF.

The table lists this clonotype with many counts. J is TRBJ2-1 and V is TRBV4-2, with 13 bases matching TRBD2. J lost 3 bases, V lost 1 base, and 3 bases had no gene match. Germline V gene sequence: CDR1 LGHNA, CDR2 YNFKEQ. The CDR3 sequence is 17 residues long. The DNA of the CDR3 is TGTGCCAGCAGCCAAGGAGGGACTAGCGGGATCTACAATGAGCAGTTCTTC. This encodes CASSQGGTSGIYNEQFF.

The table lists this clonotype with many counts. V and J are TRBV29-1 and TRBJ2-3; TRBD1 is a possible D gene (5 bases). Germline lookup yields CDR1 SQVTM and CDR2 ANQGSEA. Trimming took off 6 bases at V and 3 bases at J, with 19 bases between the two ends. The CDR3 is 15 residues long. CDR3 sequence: CSVRRQGNPTDTQYF. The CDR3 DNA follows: TGCAGCGTACGACGCCAGGGAAATCCTACAGATACGCAGTATTTT.

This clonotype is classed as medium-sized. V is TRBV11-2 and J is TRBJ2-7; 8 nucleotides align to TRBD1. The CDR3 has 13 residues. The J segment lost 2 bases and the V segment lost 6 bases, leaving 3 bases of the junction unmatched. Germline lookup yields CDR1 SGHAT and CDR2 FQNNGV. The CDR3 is CASSSGGPYEQYF. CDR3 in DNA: TGTGCCAGCAGTTCAGGGGGCCCCTACGAGCAGTACTTC.

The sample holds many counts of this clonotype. CDR3 sequence: CASRDSGQAGGYNSPLHF. CDR3 bases: TGTGCCAGCAGGGATTCCGGACAGGCCGGAGGCTATAATTCACCCCTCCACTTT. The rearrangement uses TRBV28 and TRBJ1-6; 7 bases map to TRBD1. In germline, CDR1 is MDHEN, CDR2 SYDVKM. The CDR3 is 18 amino acids. After removal of 6 bases from V and 3 bases from J, the junction contained 14 bases not matched to a gene.

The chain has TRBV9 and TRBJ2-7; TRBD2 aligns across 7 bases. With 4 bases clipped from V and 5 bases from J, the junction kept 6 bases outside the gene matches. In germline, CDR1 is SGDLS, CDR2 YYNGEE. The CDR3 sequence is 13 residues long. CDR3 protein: CASSSGGSDEQYF. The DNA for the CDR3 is TGTGCCAGCAGCTCCGGGGGGAGCGACGAGCAGTACTTC.

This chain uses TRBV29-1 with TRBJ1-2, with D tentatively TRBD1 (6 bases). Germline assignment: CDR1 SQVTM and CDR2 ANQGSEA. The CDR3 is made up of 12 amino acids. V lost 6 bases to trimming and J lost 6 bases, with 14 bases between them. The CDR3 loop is CSVTGTNDGYTF. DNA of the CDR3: TGCAGCGTCACAGGGACCAATGATGGCTACACCTTC.